The entry below gives a single TCR beta chain sequence along with its context. The entry originates in a study of Graves' ophthalmopathy and Graves' hyperthyroidism. Scientists amplified the TCR beta CDR3 regions from RNA transcripts. HTBI-primed first-round RT-PCR preceded second-round multiplex PCR. MiXCR, applied by TCRdb to the multiplex PCR reads, yields one record per CDR3 protein. The sample shows roughly 700,000 distinct CDR3 sequences, roughly 40% of them seen only once. J was trimmed by 0 bases and V by 8 bases; bases with no gene match: 4. Germline CDR1 reads SNHLY; CDR2 reads FYNNEI. This CDR3 has 15 residues.

The clonotype comes from an adult man with Graves' ophthalmopathy. The rearrangement joins TRBV2 to TRBJ2-6, with 7 positions matching TRBD1. Sample: peripheral blood. The chain's CDR3 is CASRRGYSGANVLTF. CDR3 sequence (DNA): TGTGCCAGCCGCAGGGGGTACTCTGGGGCCAACGTCCTGACTTTC.